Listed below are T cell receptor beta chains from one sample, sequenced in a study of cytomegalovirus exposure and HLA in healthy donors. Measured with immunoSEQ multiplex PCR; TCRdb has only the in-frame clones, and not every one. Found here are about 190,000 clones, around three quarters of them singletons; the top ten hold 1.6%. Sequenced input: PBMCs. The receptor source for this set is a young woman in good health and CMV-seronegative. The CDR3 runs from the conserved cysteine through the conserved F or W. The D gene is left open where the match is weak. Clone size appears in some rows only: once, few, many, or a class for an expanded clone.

TGCAGCGCATATTCTGCAGGGAAAAGGACTATTTCCGGGGCCAACGTCCTGACTTTC | CSAYSAGKRTISGANVLTF | - | 19 | TRBJ2-6 | - | TRBV29-1
TGTGCCATACAGGGGGCCTGGGACTATGGCTACACCTTC | CAIQGAWDYGYTF | TRBD1 | 13 | TRBJ1-2 | - | TRBV28
TGTGCCAGCAGCCAACGACTTACAGGGATCGGAAACACCATATATTTT | CASSQRLTGIGNTIYF | - | 16 | TRBJ1-3 | - | TRBV4-2
TGCGCCAGCTTTCCCGGTGGCGGGGAGGCCTACGAGCAGTACTTC | CASFPGGGEAYEQYF | - | 15 | TRBJ2-7 | - | TRBV5-1
TGTGCCAGCAGCTTCGATCCGACTGTTGGCACTGAAGCTTTCTTT | CASSFDPTVGTEAFF | - | 15 | TRBJ1-1 | few | TRBV5-5
TGTGCCAGCAGTAACGGGAACACTGAAGCTTTCTTT | CASSNGNTEAFF | - | 12 | TRBJ1-1 | - | TRBV6-4
TGTGCCAGCAGCCCCTTGGGCGGACTTTTCTCCCCAAGGGCCCAGTACTTC | CASSPLGGLFSPRAQYF | - | 17 | TRBJ2-5 | - | TRBV4-2
TGTGCCAGCAGTCCAGGGGCCACGGGGGGAGCTTTCTTT | CASSPGATGGAFF | - | 13 | TRBJ1-1 | - | TRBV27
TGTGCCAGCAGTGATGAAGACAGGTCCTATAATTCACCCCTCCACTTT | CASSDEDRSYNSPLHF | - | 16 | TRBJ1-6 | - | TRBV25-1
TGCAGCGTTGAAGACCGGGTATTAGCGGGGGATACGCAGTATTTT | CSVEDRVLAGDTQYF | TRBD2 | 15 | TRBJ2-3 | - | TRBV29-1
TGCACCAGCAGCCAAGAGGGTGAGGAAACTGAAGCTTTCTTT | CTSSQEGEETEAFF | - | 14 | TRBJ1-1 | - | TRBV1
TGTGCCAGCAGTTGGGGCAAGGTTTCACCCCTCCACTTT | CASSWGKVSPLHF | - | 13 | TRBJ1-6 | - | TRBV2
TGTGCCAGCAGGGGGACAGAACAGAATGAAAAACTGTTTTTT | CASRGTEQNEKLFF | TRBD1 | 14 | TRBJ1-4 | - | TRBV2
TGTGCCAGCAGCCAAGTACAGGGAAAACTCCGCGAGCAGTACTTC | CASSQVQGKLREQYF | - | 15 | TRBJ2-7 | - | TRBV14
TGTGCCTGGAGTGCCGGAGACAGGGGGATTGGTGGCTACACCTTC | CAWSAGDRGIGGYTF | TRBD1 | 15 | TRBJ1-2 | few | TRBV30
TGCGCCAGCGGGCAGGGTCGTGGTACTGAAGCTTTCTTT | CASGQGRGTEAFF | - | 13 | TRBJ1-1 | - | TRBV5-1